These 19 T cell receptor beta chains were sequenced from one sample in a study of blood T cells in healthy people across ages. It was with a sample-barcoded 5' primer and a J-beta primer mix that a second PCR of roughly 7 to 12 cycles was run. TCRdb processed the 5' RACE reads anew with MiXCR; each CDR3 protein has one entry. The data contain under 700,000 distinct CDR3 sequences, 24% of them singletons. This sample was also put to use in a study of T cells of mothers and their children.

The specimen was blood. These receptors were taken from a boy under 18 in good health.

The J gene is TRBJ2-3, the V gene TRBV4-3; the D call may be TRBD1 or TRBD2 (5 bases each). CDR3 size: 15 residues. In germline, CDR1 is LGHNA, CDR2 YSLEER. Between the trimmed V and J ends, which lost 0 bases and 0 bases, there was a span of 7 bases. CDR3 region: CASSQDRDSTDTQYF. The CDR3 DNA sequence: TGCGCCAGCAGCCAAGATCGGGACAGCACAGATACGCAGTATTTT.

In this sample, this clonotype turned up a few times. The genes are TRBV20-1 and TRBJ2-5; D ambiguous. The V end was cut by 4 bases, the J end by 5 bases, with 5 bases between. Germline-derived CDR1 and CDR2 are DFQATT and SNEGSKA (reference sequence). CDR3 size: 10 residues. This CDR3 is CSAKGETQYF. CDR3 nucleotide sequence: TGCAGTGCTAAAGGGGAGACCCAGTACTTC.

The chain is built from TRBV5-1 and TRBJ1-4, with no clear D. V gave up 6 bases and J gave up 4 bases, with 13 bases separating them. The length of the CDR3 is 14 residues. Germline CDR1 SGHRS, CDR2 YFSETQ. The CDR3 loop is CASTAGGLNEKLFF. In DNA form, the CDR3 reads TGCGCCAGCACCGCGGGAGGACTTAATGAAAAACTGTTTTTT.

This clonotype was picked up a small number of times. The V gene is TRBV3-1, the J gene TRBJ1-4, with D possibly being TRBD1 (6 bases). V was trimmed by 7 bases and J by 3 bases, leaving 18 bases between them. There are 16 residues in the CDR3. Looked up from germline, CDR1 is LGHDT and CDR2 is YNNKEL (reference sequence). The CDR3 reads CASTRTGGRANEKLFF. DNA for the CDR3: TGTGCCAGCACTCGGACCGGGGGGCGGGCTAATGAAAAACTGTTTTTT.

This chain connects TRBV19 to TRBJ2-5; 11 bases are a match to TRBD2. The DNA matches TRBJ2-1 better at its end, which makes the J call doubtful. Germline-derived CDR1 and CDR2 are LNHDA and SQIVND (reference sequence). This CDR3 region has 16 residues. The CDR3 here is CASSIPPSGGIYEQFF. The CDR3 nucleotides are TGTGCCAGTAGTATCCCGCCTAGCGGGGGGATCTATGAGCAGTTCTTC.

The chain combines TRBV5-6 with TRBJ2-1; D is possibly TRBD2 (6 bases). The CDR3 is made up of 15 amino acids. The ends were cut back, 1 base at V and 2 bases at J, with 10 bases in the middle. Germline CDR1 SGHDT, CDR2 YYEEEE. The CDR3: CASSLPRLAYNEQFF. For the CDR3, the DNA is TGTGCCAGCAGCTTGCCAAGACTAGCCTACAATGAGCAGTTCTTC.

The gene calls are TRBV7-9 and TRBJ2-7; TRBD1 might be the D (6 bases). V lost 5 bases and J lost 0, with 11 bases in between. The CDR3 is 14 residues long. The V gene's germline CDR1 is SEHNR and CDR2 FQNEAQ (reference sequence). Written as DNA, the CDR3 is TGTGCCAGCAGCGATGACAGGAGCTCCTACGAGCAGTACTTC. This encodes CASSDDRSSYEQYF.

This clonotype was seen only a few times. The chain has TRBV10-3 and TRBJ2-7; TRBD1 aligns across 9 bases. From germline, CDR1 is ENHRY and CDR2 SYGVKD. The CDR3 runs to 14 residues. Germline trimming cut 4 bases from V and 1 base from J; bases unmatched to any gene: 2. Here the CDR3 reads CAISVQGASYEQYF. The DNA of the CDR3 is TGTGCCATCAGTGTACAGGGGGCTTCCTACGAGCAGTACTTC.

This clonotype was seen a handful of times. The chain combines TRBV29-1 with TRBJ2-1, with D possibly matching TRBD1 (6 bases). V lost 7 bases, J lost 2 bases, and 15 bases lay in between. Germline V gives CDR1 SQVTM, CDR2 ANQGSEA. The CDR3 consists of 14 residues. The CDR3 nucleotides read TGCAGCGCCAAAGGGGGAATTGCCTACAATGAGCAGTTCTTC. Its protein is CSAKGGIAYNEQFF.

This clonotype turned up a few times. The chain recombines TRBV7-8 with TRBJ2-3; 9 nucleotides line up with TRBD2. Germline lookup yields CDR1 SGHVS and CDR2 FQNEAQ. This CDR3 comprises 21 residues. The J segment lost 0 bases and the V segment lost 0 bases, leaving 16 bases of the junction unmatched. DNA of the CDR3: TGTGCCAGCAGCTTAGCGCTTAGCGGGGGCCCCACCTCGTATAGCACAGATACGCAGTATTTT. Amino acids: CASSLALSGGPTSYSTDTQYF.

This clonotype was observed a few times. The gene calls are TRBV20-1 and TRBJ2-3; 9 bases fit TRBD2. The CDR3 has 18 residues. V was clipped by 0 bases and J by 1 base; unmatched bases: 11. Germline V lookup: CDR1 DFQATT, CDR2 SNEGSKA (reference sequence). Here the CDR3 DNA reads TGCAGTGCTAGAGACGACGGAATAGCGGGGGCCGGCACAGATACGCAGTATTTT. Residues: CSARDDGIAGAGTDTQYF.

This clonotype was seen just once. The junction shows a germline mismatch at one end, possibly a read error. V and J are TRBV12-3 or TRBV12-4 and TRBJ2-7, with a possible D match to TRBD2 (5 bases). The CDR3 has 14 amino acids. CDR3 loop: CASSLALATNEQLF. The CDR3 DNA sequence: TGTGCCAGCAGTTTGGCCTTAGCGACCAATGAGCAGCTCTTC.

The chain carries TRBV7-3 and TRBJ2-2, with D maybe TRBD2 (5 bases). Deletions cut 5 bases from V and 3 bases from J, with 10 bases between. Looked up from germline, CDR1 is SGHTA and CDR2 is FQGTGA. This CDR3 has 14 amino acids. Here the CDR3 reads CASSLRGYTGELFF. The CDR3 DNA reads as TGTGCCAGCAGCCTCCGGGGTTACACCGGGGAGCTGTTTTTT.

This chain joins TRBV20-1 and TRBJ2-5; 10 nucleotides align to TRBD2. TRBJ2-7 matches the DNA end more closely, so the J call is doubtful. Germline-derived CDR1 and CDR2 are DFQATT and SNEGSKA (reference sequence). The CDR3 has 15 residues. The CDR3: CSAPPAGGFGYEQYF. CDR3 sequence (DNA): TGCAGTGCCCCTCCAGCGGGAGGGTTTGGCTACGAGCAGTACTTC.

In its sample, this clonotype was seen a few times. The rearrangement links TRBV5-1 to TRBJ2-5, with D unresolved. The CDR3 has 13 residues. Trimming shortened V by 6 bases and J by 5 bases, and 14 bases separated the two germline ends. Germline V CDR1 and CDR2: SGHRS, YFSETQ. This CDR3 reads CASTPGSGETQYF. CDR3 bases: TGCGCCAGCACCCCCGGGTCCGGCGAGACCCAGTACTTC.

The chain couples TRBV10-3 to TRBJ2-1; 11 bases are shared with TRBD2. Losses at the gene ends were 3 bases for V and 9 bases for J; bases not matched to a gene: 13. Germline CDR1 ENHRY, CDR2 SYGVKD. The CDR3 runs 17 residues. CDR3 sequence reads: CAISDRVGTSGSGEQFF. DNA of the CDR3: TGTGCCATCAGTGACAGGGTAGGAACTAGCGGGAGCGGTGAGCAGTTCTTC.

This CDR3 is CASSRGTGTSGEGIQYF. CDR3 DNA sequence: TGCGCCAGCAGTCGCGGAACCGGGACTAGCGGGGAGGGCATTCAGTACTTC. The chain has TRBV5-1 and TRBJ2-4, with TRBD2 identical over 13 bases. V lost 5 bases and J lost 9; bases outside the gene matches: 14. This CDR3 is 17 amino acids long. The V gene's germline CDR1 is SGHRS and CDR2 YFSETQ.

The gene calls are TRBV28 and TRBJ1-2; D not certain. The V and J ends lost 7 bases and 4 bases respectively, with 10 bases between them. The CDR3 runs to 12 residues. Germline CDR1 MDHEN, CDR2 SYDVKM. The CDR3 sequence: CASMVEFYGYTF. The CDR3 DNA sequence: TGTGCCAGCATGGTGGAGTTCTATGGCTACACCTTC.

The gene calls are TRBV12-3 or TRBV12-4 and TRBJ1-2; D may be TRBD1 (5 bases). Trimming took off 3 bases at V and 9 bases at J, with 26 bases between the two ends. The CDR3 runs to 17 residues. CDR3 in amino acids: CASSFSFLRTWDIRYTF. DNA for the CDR3: TGTGCCAGCAGTTTCTCCTTCCTAAGGACATGGGATATACGCTACACCTTC.